This TCR beta chain was obtained from a study of blood T cell repertoires in COVID-19. V lost 6 bases, J lost 3 bases, and 15 bases lay in between. There are 14 residues in the CDR3. CDR1 is SGHRS, CDR2 YFSETQ, per germline. Using immunoSEQ multiplex PCR, the repertoire was profiled, and TCRdb retains in-frame clones only, with some absent. The sample shows 95,000 to 150,000 clones, under 80% of them seen only once. The TCR sequence derives from a man aged 65 to 85 with acute or convalescent COVID-19. This sequence joins TRBV5-1 and TRBJ1-1, with D maybe TRBD1 (5 bases). The sequenced sample consisted of peripheral blood. The CDR3 DNA reads as TGCGCCAGCACTTTGGACAAAGTTGACACTGAAGCTTTCTTT. This sequence encodes CASTLDKVDTEAFF.